The present entry profiles one T cell receptor beta chain with its context. Read data end 3 residues before the CDR3 end; the end is taken from the germline J gene. This specimen belongs to a study of T cells in women clearing cervical HPV infection. Study-wide context: With HLA typing for only a few women, HLA confounding remains possible.

Assay used: immunoSEQ multiplex PCR; TCRdb lists only in-frame clones, some missing. The record lists 20,000 or so clones, of which the ten most abundant hold roughly 5.5%. CDR3 length: 15 residues. The germline CDR1 and CDR2 sequences are SGHNT and YYREEE (reference sequence). V was pared by 4 bases and J by 2 bases, with 2 bases of the junction left unmatched. The specimen was blood buffy coat. The gene calls are TRBV5-4 and TRBJ2-1, with TRBD1 matching over 11 bases. The receptor comes from a woman between 18 and 70 years old with a cervical HPV16 infection that either progressed to CIN3+ or cleared (not recorded which). The DNA read from the CDR3 is TGTGCCAGCAGCCGGGACAGGGGGACCTACAATGAG. Its translation: CASSRDRGTYNE. The CDR3 reads in full as CASSRDRGTYNEQFF.